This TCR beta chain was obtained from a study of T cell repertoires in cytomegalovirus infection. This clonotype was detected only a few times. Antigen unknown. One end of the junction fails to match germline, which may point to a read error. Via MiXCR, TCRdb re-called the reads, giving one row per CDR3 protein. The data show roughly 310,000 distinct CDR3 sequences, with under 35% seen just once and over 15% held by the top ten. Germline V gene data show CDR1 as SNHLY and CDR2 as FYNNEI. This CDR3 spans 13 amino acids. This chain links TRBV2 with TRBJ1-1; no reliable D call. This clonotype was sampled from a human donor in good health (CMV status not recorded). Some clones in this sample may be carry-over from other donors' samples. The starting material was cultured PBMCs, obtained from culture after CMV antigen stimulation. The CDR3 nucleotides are TGTGCCAGCAGGGAAGAGATGAACACTGAAGCTTTCTTT. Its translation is CASREEMNTEAFF.